The present T cell receptor beta chain was sequenced within a study of graft-versus-host responses after intestinal transplantation. Study-wide background: Every recipient underwent anti-thymocyte globulin induction, then tacrolimus and steroids for approximately three years. Points from the study as a whole: Some GvH clones appeared in ileal mucosa or blood before recipient bone marrow. Early post-transplant falls in HvG clones accompanied the peak levels of circulating GvH clones.

Note on this clone: The antigen is not known.

The repertoire was sequenced with immunoSEQ multiplex PCR; TCRdb's copy has only in-frame clones and lacks some. Of around 26,000 clones in the sample, roughly 86% were seen once. This CDR3 has 14 amino acids. The V gene lost 2 bases and the J gene lost 8 bases, with 16 bases spanning the gap. CDR1 is SGHDT, CDR2 YYEEEE, per germline. This TCR was recovered from a human donor who was the organ donor for an intestinal transplant. Here the sequenced sample was unstimulated CD8+ T cells sorted from spleen or lymph node cells, taken before transplant. V usage is TRBV5-6 and J usage is TRBJ1-1; D remains unclear. CDR3: CASSFGYGHGEAFF. CDR3 coding DNA: TGTGCCAGCAGCTTCGGATATGGTCACGGGGAAGCTTTCTTT.